One and the same sample provided the 14 T cell receptor beta chains below, sequenced in a study of T cell responses to AZD1222 COVID-19 vaccine. Clones were sequenced by immunoSEQ multiplex PCR, and TCRdb holds only the in-frame ones, with some missing. The sample lists 100,000 to 150,000 clones, roughly 90% occurring once. Sequences were derived from peripheral blood, sampled 28 days after the second AZD1222 dose. These receptors all stem from an adult who received the AZD1222 COVID-19 vaccine.

This rearrangement joins TRBV28 to TRBJ2-3, with D unclear. CDR1 MDHEN and CDR2 SYDVKM come from the germline V gene. V shed 6 bases and J shed 4 bases, with 8 bases lying between them. This CDR3 is built from 12 residues. The CDR3, as DNA: TGTGCCAGCAGGAGTTTCGCAGATACGCAGTATTTT. It codes for CASRSFADTQYF.

V usage is TRBV6-6 and J usage is TRBJ1-1, with D unclear. The CDR3 covers 12 residues. The germline CDR1 and CDR2 sequences are MNHNY and SVGAGI (reference sequence). Trimming left V 4 bases short and J 6 bases short, with 9 bases between. The CDR3 loop reads CASSSGYAEAFF. The CDR3 coding sequence is TGTGCCAGCAGTTCGGGGTACGCTGAAGCTTTCTTT.

The rearrangement links TRBV5-6 to TRBJ1-5; 11 bases match TRBD1. There are 18 residues in the CDR3. Germline CDR1 is SGHDT and CDR2 is YYEEEE. V was pared by 3 bases and J by 4 bases, with 12 bases of the junction left unmatched. Here the CDR3 reads CASSYPGTGGFRNQPQHF. CDR3 nucleotides: TGTGCCAGCAGCTACCCCGGGACAGGGGGTTTTAGGAATCAGCCCCAGCATTTT.

The rearrangement joins TRBV25-1 to TRBJ1-1; no clear D. This CDR3 has 11 amino acids. Trimming stripped 6 bases from V and 1 base from J, with 3 bases between. Germline-derived CDR1 and CDR2 are MGHDK and SYGVNS. The CDR3 is CASRGNTEAFF. The CDR3 DNA is TGTGCCAGCAGGGGGAACACTGAAGCTTTCTTT.

The rearrangement joins TRBV11-2 to TRBJ2-7; D is ambiguous. The CDR3 extends over 12 amino acids. Per germline, CDR1 SGHAT and CDR2 FQNNGV. Trimming pared 2 bases from V and 4 bases from J, leaving 6 bases between. The CDR3 bases are TGTGCCAGCAGCTTAAGCCTATACGAGCAGTACTTC. Protein: CASSLSLYEQYF. The complete variable domain, with remaining parts taken from reference TRBV11-2 and TRBJ2-7, reads EAGVAQSPRYKIIEKRQSVAFWCNPISGHATLYWYQQILGQGPKLLIQFQNNGVVDDSQLPKDRFSAERLKGVDSTLKIQPAKLEDSAVYLCASSLSLYEQYFGPGTRLTVT.

The genes are TRBV5-1 and TRBJ2-6, with D uncertain. The CDR3 has 15 residues. Trimming took off 0 bases at V and 4 bases at J, with 8 bases between the two ends. CDR1 and CDR2 from the germline V gene are SGHRS and YFSETQ. The CDR3, as DNA: TGCGCCAGCAGCTTGGGCAGTACGGGGGCCAACGTCCTGACTTTC. Translated: CASSLGSTGANVLTF.

This chain links TRBV7-8 with TRBJ1-1; D unresolved. The germline gives CDR1 SGHVS, CDR2 FQNEAQ. Trimming shortened V by 4 bases and J by 1 base, and 10 bases separated the two germline ends. The CDR3 consists of 14 residues. CDR3 amino acids: CASSSQPTNTEAFF. CDR3 DNA sequence: TGTGCCAGCAGCTCCCAACCCACGAACACTGAAGCTTTCTTT.

This rearrangement joins TRBV19 to TRBJ1-1; D might be TRBD1 (5 bases). The CDR3 contains 15 residues. Deletions cut 5 bases from V and 1 base from J, with 14 bases between. The germline CDR1 and CDR2 sequences are LNHDA and SQIVND (reference sequence). CDR3 protein: CASSERGIGNTEAFF. CDR3 in DNA: TGTGCCAGTAGTGAGAGGGGTATCGGGAACACTGAAGCTTTCTTT.

The sample holds one count of this clone. The chain combines TRBV19 with TRBJ1-5; D perhaps matches TRBD1 (5 bases). The V gene lost 9 bases and the J gene lost 3 bases, with 18 bases spanning the gap. The CDR3 is 15 residues long. Looked up from germline, CDR1 is LNHDA and CDR2 is SQIVND (reference sequence). CDR3 protein: CASNQGPQPNQPQHF. The CDR3 region has the DNA TGTGCCAGCAATCAGGGACCTCAACCCAATCAGCCCCAGCATTTT.

A single count supports this clone. At one end, the junction sequence differs from germline, possibly due to a read error. This sequence joins TRBV19 and TRBJ1-4; 9 bases are a match to TRBD1. The germline V gene encodes CDR1 LNHDA and CDR2 SQIVND (reference sequence). The CDR3 sequence is 12 residues long. This chain's CDR3 is CASSIGTGFSIF. DNA of the CDR3: TGTGCCAGTAGTATCGGGACAGGGTTTTCGATTTTT.

This clone was picked up one time. The chain carries TRBV9 and TRBJ2-1, with TRBD2 as a possible D gene (6 bases). This CDR3 is built from 15 residues. Trimming stripped 4 bases from V and 4 bases from J, with 15 bases between. Germline V lookup: CDR1 SGDLS, CDR2 YYNGEE. The CDR3 protein is CASSPGAGSYNEQFF. The CDR3 DNA reads TGTGCCAGCAGCCCCGGGGCGGGGTCGTACAATGAGCAGTTCTTC.

Here the CDR3 reads CASSQDEDSYNSPLHF. The CDR3 bases are TGTGCCAGCAGCCAAGATGAGGACAGCTATAATTCACCCCTCCACTTT. V gene TRBV4-2 combines with J gene TRBJ1-6; perhaps TRBD1 as D (6 bases). V shed 0 bases and J shed 3 bases, with 9 bases lying between them. CDR1 and CDR2 (germline): LGHNA, YNFKEQ. The CDR3 consists of 16 residues.

This clone came up once. This chain uses TRBV4-2 with TRBJ2-1; 7 positions match TRBD2. V dropped 0 bases and J dropped 0; count of bases not matched to a gene: 14. CDR3 length: 20 amino acids. Germline V gene lookup returns CDR1 LGHNA and CDR2 YNFKEQ. CDR3 amino acids: CASSQEVSSGFPRSYNEQFF. The CDR3 coding sequence is TGTGCCAGCAGCCAAGAGGTATCTAGCGGATTCCCTCGCTCCTACAATGAGCAGTTCTTC.

V gene TRBV5-1 combines with J gene TRBJ1-1; tentative D call: TRBD1 (5 bases). This CDR3 comprises 15 residues. V was clipped by 0 bases and J by 6 bases, with 15 bases between them. The germline gives CDR1 SGHRS, CDR2 YFSETQ. CDR3 in amino acids: CASSLGPGAGPEAFF. The CDR3 region has the DNA TGCGCCAGCAGCTTGGGTCCCGGGGCCGGTCCTGAAGCTTTCTTT.